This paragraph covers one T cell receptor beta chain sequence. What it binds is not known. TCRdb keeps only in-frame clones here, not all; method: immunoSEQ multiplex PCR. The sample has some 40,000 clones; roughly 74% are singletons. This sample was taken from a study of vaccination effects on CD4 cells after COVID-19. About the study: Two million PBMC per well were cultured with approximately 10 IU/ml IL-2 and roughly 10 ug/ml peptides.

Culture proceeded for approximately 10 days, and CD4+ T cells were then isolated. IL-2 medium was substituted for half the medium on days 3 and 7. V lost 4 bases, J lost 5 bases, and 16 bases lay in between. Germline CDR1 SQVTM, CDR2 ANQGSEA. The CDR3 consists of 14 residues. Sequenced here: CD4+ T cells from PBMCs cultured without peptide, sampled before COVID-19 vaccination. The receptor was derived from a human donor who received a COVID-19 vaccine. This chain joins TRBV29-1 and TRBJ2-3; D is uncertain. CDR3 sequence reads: CSVGAPLLLDTQYF. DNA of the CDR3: TGCAGCGTTGGGGCCCCTTTACTATTAGATACGCAGTATTTT.